The 28 T cell receptor beta chains below were found in one sample sequenced in a study of blood T cells in healthy people across ages. Next came a second PCR, run for roughly 6 to 11 cycles, which used a sample-barcoded 5' primer along with a J-beta primer mix. Using its own MiXCR run on the 5' RACE reads, TCRdb lists one record per CDR3 protein. The repertoire consists of 1,800,000 or so distinct CDR3 sequences, with approximately 39% occurring once and the leading ten covering 20% to 25%. Sequenced sample: blood. The receptors come from a human donor in good health.

This chain connects TRBV5-1 to TRBJ1-1; maybe TRBD1 (5 bases). With 1 base removed from V and 6 bases from J, the gap between germline ends came to 16 bases. The germline CDR1 and CDR2 sequences are SGHRS and YFSETQ. This CDR3 is built from 15 residues. The CDR3 DNA reads TGCGCCAGCAGCTTGCTGGGACGGGTGTCCGCTGAAGCTTTCTTT. As protein: CASSLLGRVSAEAFF.

This clonotype was counted only a few times. The rearrangement links TRBV29-1 to TRBJ2-5, with 11 bases identical to TRBD1. Near its end, the DNA agrees better with TRBJ2-7, so the J call may be wrong. CDR1 SQVTM and CDR2 ANQGSEA come from the germline V gene. The CDR3 spans 12 residues. CDR3 bases: TGCAGCTCTCGGACAGGGGGCCGCGAGCAGTACTTC. Translated: CSSRTGGREQYF.

This clonotype occurred many times. J is TRBJ2-5 and V is TRBV11-3; tentatively, D is TRBD2 (7 bases). CDR3 length: 19 residues. Germline-derived CDR1 and CDR2 are SGHNT and YENEEA. V dropped 1 base and J dropped 4 bases, with 25 bases sitting between them. CDR3 sequence (DNA): TGTGCCAGCAGCTTAGTAGGGGGGGCTGCTAGCGGTGACTCAGAGACCCAGTACTTC. Translating it yields CASSLVGGAASGDSETQYF.

Details on this clonotype: The junction and the germline gene differ at one end; a read error may be behind it. The V call is TRBV15, the J call TRBJ2-1; no definite D call. The CDR3 extends over 12 amino acids. Germline V lookup: CDR1 LNHNV, CDR2 YYDKDF (reference sequence). This CDR3 is CATSLGPDEQFF. The CDR3, as DNA: TGCGCCACCAGCCTAGGCCCCGATGAGCAGTTCTTC.

The genes are TRBV6-2 or TRBV6-3 and TRBJ1-1, with 9 bases lining up with TRBD1. The CDR3 length is 15 residues. Germline V lookup: CDR1 MNHEY, CDR2 SVGEGT. The ends lost 0 bases at V and 4 bases at J; junction bases unmatched: 3. CDR3 DNA sequence: TGTGCCAGCAGTTACTCGATGGGACAGGGCACTGAAGCTTTCTTT. Its protein product is CASSYSMGQGTEAFF.

This clonotype turned up a few times. The CDR3 here is CASSQIAVSYNEQFF. The CDR3 region has the DNA TGTGCCAGCAGCCAGATAGCGGTCTCCTACAATGAGCAGTTCTTC. The chain links TRBV7-7 to TRBJ2-1; TRBD2 is a possible D gene (6 bases). The V gene's germline CDR1 is SSHAT and CDR2 FNYEAQ (reference sequence). The length of the CDR3 is 15 residues. Trimming cost V 5 bases and J 0 bases, with 11 bases left between them.

This clonotype showed up just once. This chain links TRBV20-1 with TRBJ1-1; D is possibly TRBD1 (6 bases). The V and J ends lost 3 bases and 10 bases respectively, with 15 bases between them. The CDR3 extends over 12 amino acids. Looked up from germline, CDR1 is DFQATT and CDR2 is SNEGSKA (reference sequence). The CDR3 sequence is CSASPTGMGAFF. CDR3 DNA: TGCAGTGCTAGTCCAACAGGGATGGGAGCTTTCTTT.

This clonotype showed up just a few times. V is TRBV2 and J is TRBJ2-7; 9 positions match TRBD1. With V trimmed by 9 bases and J by 5 bases, 17 bases remained unmatched. Germline CDR1 reads SNHLY; CDR2 reads FYNNEI. The CDR3 loop spans 16 amino acids. Written as DNA, the CDR3 is TGTGCCAGTACCCAGGACAGGGGCCTTCTCGTAGACGAGCAGTACTTC. Its protein is CASTQDRGLLVDEQYF.

The chain recombines TRBV4-3 with TRBJ1-1; D not resolved. Trimming removed 4 bases at V and 3 bases at J, with 15 bases between. The V gene's germline CDR1 is LGHNA and CDR2 YSLEER. The CDR3 consists of 15 residues. The CDR3 protein is CASSRTARSDTEAFF. CDR3 sequence (DNA): TGCGCCAGCAGCCGAACAGCCAGGAGCGACACTGAAGCTTTCTTT.

On this clonotype: A junction end diverges from the germline sequence, so it may reflect a read error. The rearrangement links TRBV7-9 to TRBJ1-2; a possible D gene is TRBD1 (6 bases). The CDR3 length is 12 residues. Germline CDR1 and CDR2: SEHNR and FQNEAQ (reference sequence). CDR3 nucleotides: TGTGCCAGCAGAACAGGGAACTATGGCTGCACCTTC. Translation gives CASRTGNYGCTF.

This clonotype has a handful of counts. The chain has TRBV9 and TRBJ1-2; D gene ambiguous. Germline CDR1 SGDLS, CDR2 YYNGEE. V was shortened by 4 bases and J by 13 bases, with 23 bases between the two germline ends. CDR3 length: 14 residues. CDR3 sequence (DNA): TGTGCCAGCAGCACAACCAGCGGGAGCTTTTCGTTCACCTTC. Protein sequence: CASSTTSGSFSFTF.

The chain carries TRBV20-1 and TRBJ2-4, with D possibly called TRBD1 or TRBD2 (5 bases each). The J call may be faulty, since TRBJ2-7 better matches the DNA end. CDR1 is DFQATT, CDR2 SNEGSKA, per germline (reference sequence). The CDR3 is made up of 13 amino acids. DNA of the CDR3: TGCAGTGCCTTTCGGGACGCTACCTACGAGCAGTACTTC. This codes for CSAFRDATYEQYF.

This clonotype was detected a few times. The chain employs TRBV5-1 and TRBJ2-7; a weak D match, TRBD1 (6 bases). Per germline, CDR1 SGHRS and CDR2 YFSETQ. The CDR3 has 16 residues. The ends were cut back, 0 bases at V and 1 base at J, with 14 bases in the middle. The CDR3 DNA reads as TGCGCCAGCAGCTTGGGGGACAACAGGATTTCCTACGAGCAGTACTTC. This codes for CASSLGDNRISYEQYF.

A remark on this clonotype: Here the CDR3 omits its conserved ending phenylalanine or tryptophan, so a read error is the likely source. The DNA for the CDR3 is TGCGCCAGCAGTCGGAGGGGCCTGGCTCTCGCAACTAGTGAAAAACTGTTTTTG. It translates to CASSRRGLALATSEKLFL. The chain uses TRBV23-1 and TRBJ1-4; possibly TRBD1 for D (5 bases). TRBV23-1 is given ORF status, its function remaining uncertain. The CDR3 is 18 residues long.

The chain couples TRBV11-2 to TRBJ1-1; D is unresolved. The germline V gene has CDR1 SGHAT and CDR2 FQNNGV. V was trimmed by 4 bases and J by 4 bases, leaving 10 bases between them. This CDR3 comprises 13 residues. CDR3 sequence (DNA): TGTGCCAGCAGCTACTCAACGACCACTGAAGCTTTCTTT. It specifies CASSYSTTTEAFF.

This chain links TRBV13 with TRBJ2-4; no firm D call. The CDR3 runs 14 residues. The ends were cut back, 3 bases at V and 3 bases at J, with 9 bases in the middle. Germline V CDR1 and CDR2: PRHDT, FYEKMQ (reference sequence). The CDR3 DNA sequence: TGTGCCAGCAGCTTGCGAGTGGGCAAAAACATTCAGTACTTC. This sequence encodes CASSLRVGKNIQYF.

A few counts support this clonotype. The V gene is TRBV12-3 or TRBV12-4, the J gene TRBJ1-6; 9 bases fit TRBD1. This CDR3 region has 15 residues. The V and J ends lost 2 bases and 8 bases, in that order; junction bases with no gene match: 4. Here the CDR3 DNA reads TGTGCCAGCAGTTTACTGGGACAGGGCGATTCACCCCTCCACTTT. This encodes CASSLLGQGDSPLHF.

This sequence joins TRBV10-3 and TRBJ2-1, with D possibly being TRBD2 (7 bases). Germline V gene data show CDR1 as ENHRY and CDR2 as SYGVKD. With 2 bases removed from V and 2 bases from J, the gap between germline ends came to 13 bases. The CDR3 is 16 amino acids. CDR3 region: CAISEKGGGTYNEQFF. The CDR3 nucleotides are TGTGCCATCAGTGAGAAGGGGGGGGGAACCTACAATGAGCAGTTCTTC.

This clonotype came up a few times. The genes are TRBV6-2 or TRBV6-3 and TRBJ2-3; D is uncertain. The CDR3 totals 16 residues. CDR1 MNHEY and CDR2 SVGEGT come from the germline V gene. Trimming took off 8 bases at V and 0 bases at J, with 18 bases between the two ends. The CDR3 DNA reads TGTGCCAGCTGGGATTATCAGAGTCTTAGCACAGATACGCAGTATTTT. It translates to CASWDYQSLSTDTQYF.

On this clonotype itself: At one end, the junction sequence differs from germline, possibly due to a read error. V is TRBV5-6 and J is TRBJ2-1, with D possibly being TRBD1 (6 bases). CDR1 is SGHDT and CDR2 is YYEEEE in the germline V gene. The CDR3 is 15 amino acids. In DNA, the CDR3 is TGTGCCGGCAGCTCGTCGGGACAATTGTACAATGAGCAGTTCTTC. Its translation: CAGSSSGQLYNEQFF. Variable domain in full (rest from reference TRBV5-6 and TRBJ2-1): DAGVTQSPTHLIKTRGQQVTLRCSPKSGHDTVSWYQQALGQGPQFIFQYYEEEERQRGNFPDRFSGHQFPNYSSELNVNALLLGDSALYLCAGSSSGQLYNEQFFGPGTRLTVL.

The chain uses TRBV6-5 and TRBJ1-1; the D is unclear. Trimming stripped 8 bases from V and 11 bases from J, with 15 bases between. Germline CDR1 reads MNHEY; CDR2 reads SVGAGI. The CDR3 is 11 residues long. CDR3 in DNA: TGTGCCAGCGGCTCCCTGGACGAGGCTTTCTTT. Its translation is CASGSLDEAFF.

The table lists this clonotype with a few counts. CDR3 in DNA: TGCGCCAGCAGCCCCATCACAAGTCAGGGACCTTACGAGCAGTACTTC. This translates into CASSPITSQGPYEQYF. This sequence joins TRBV5-1 and TRBJ2-4; D tentatively fits TRBD1 or TRBD2 (5 bases each). The DNA end favors TRBJ2-7, so the J call may be wrong. The CDR3 extends over 16 amino acids. Germline values: CDR1 SGHRS, CDR2 YFSETQ.

This clonotype was seen only once. This rearrangement joins TRBV7-8 to TRBJ1-1; TRBD1 might be the D (5 bases). This CDR3 spans 14 amino acids. The germline V gene has CDR1 SGHVS and CDR2 FQNEAQ. V lost 5 bases and J 4 bases, leaving 14 bases between the germline ends. The CDR3 nucleotides are TGTGCCAGCAGCCATACAGAGGGGCGCACTGAAGCTTTCTTT. It codes for CASSHTEGRTEAFF.

The chain uses TRBV20-1 and TRBJ1-1; weak D call: TRBD1 (5 bases). Germline V gives CDR1 DFQATT, CDR2 SNEGSKA (reference sequence). This CDR3 has 13 residues. The CDR3 loop is CSGTRDQNTEAFF. Here the CDR3 DNA reads TGCAGCGGCACCAGGGACCAGAACACTGAAGCTTTCTTT.

This clonotype has a handful of counts. The rearrangement links TRBV7-2 to TRBJ1-1; D call uncertain. The germline CDR1 and CDR2 sequences are SGHTA and FQGNSA. This CDR3 has 15 residues. With 1 base removed from V and 2 bases from J, the gap between germline ends came to 11 bases. The CDR3 protein is CASSLVTDLNTEAFF. DNA of the CDR3: TGTGCCAGCAGCTTAGTAACTGACCTAAACACTGAAGCTTTCTTT.

The chain recombines TRBV29-1 with TRBJ2-2; the D is unclear. The CDR3 sequence is 10 residues long. Germline lookup yields CDR1 SQVTM and CDR2 ANQGSEA. Trimming took off 7 bases at V and 7 bases at J, with 7 bases between the two ends. CDR3 residues: CSAGHGELFF. CDR3 in DNA: TGCAGCGCCGGGCACGGGGAGCTGTTTTTT.

The table lists this clonotype with a few counts. The rearrangement joins TRBV29-1 to TRBJ2-1, with D possibly matching TRBD1 (6 bases). CDR3 size: 13 residues. V was pared by 0 bases and J by 9 bases, with 12 bases between. Germline V CDR1 and CDR2: SQVTM, ANQGSEA. CDR3 region: CSVEDLGRGEQFF. As DNA, the CDR3 is TGCAGCGTTGAAGATCTTGGCAGGGGTGAGCAGTTCTTC.

The chain combines TRBV4-2 with TRBJ2-2, with TRBD2 matching over 7 bases. This CDR3 contains 16 residues. Germline CDR1 reads LGHNA; CDR2 reads YNFKEQ. V lost 0 bases to trimming and J lost 1 base; unmatched junction nucleotides: 2. The CDR3 is CASSQEGGGNTGELFF. DNA of the CDR3: TGTGCCAGCAGCCAAGAAGGCGGGGGGAACACCGGGGAGCTGTTTTTT.